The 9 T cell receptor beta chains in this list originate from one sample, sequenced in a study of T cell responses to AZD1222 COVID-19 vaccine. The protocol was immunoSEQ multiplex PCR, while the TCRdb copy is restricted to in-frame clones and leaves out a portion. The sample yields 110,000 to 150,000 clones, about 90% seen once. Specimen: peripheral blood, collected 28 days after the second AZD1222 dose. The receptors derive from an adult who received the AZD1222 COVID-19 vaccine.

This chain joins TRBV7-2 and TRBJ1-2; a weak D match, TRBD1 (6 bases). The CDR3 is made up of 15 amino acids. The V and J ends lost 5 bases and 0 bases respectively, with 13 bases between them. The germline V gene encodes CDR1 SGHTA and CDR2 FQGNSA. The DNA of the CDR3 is TGTGCCAGCAGCCCACGGACAGAGACTAACTATGGCTACACCTTC. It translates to CASSPRTETNYGYTF.

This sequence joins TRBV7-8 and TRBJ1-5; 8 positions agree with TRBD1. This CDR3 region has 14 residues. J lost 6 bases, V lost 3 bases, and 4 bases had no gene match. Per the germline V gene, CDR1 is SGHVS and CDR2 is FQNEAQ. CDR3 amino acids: CASSFGQGSQPQHF. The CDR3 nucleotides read TGTGCCAGCAGCTTTGGACAGGGAAGTCAGCCCCAGCATTTT. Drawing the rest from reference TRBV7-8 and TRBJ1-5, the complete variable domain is GAGVSQSPRYKVAKRGQDVALRCDPISGHVSLFWYQQALGQGPEFLTYFQNEAQLDKSGLPSDRFFAERPEGSVSTLKIQRTQQEDSAVYLCASSFGQGSQPQHFGDGTRLSIL.

CDR3 nucleotide sequence: TGTGCCAGCAGCTCGACAGGGCAGGGACAGCCCCAGCATTTT. Its translation: CASSSTGQGQPQHF. The chain carries TRBV7-9 and TRBJ1-5; TRBD1 aligns across 7 bases. V trimming: 4 bases; J trimming: 7 bases; junction bases outside the gene matches: 7. The CDR3 consists of 14 residues. Per germline, CDR1 SEHNR and CDR2 FQNEAQ (reference sequence). The variable domain in full, completed from reference TRBV7-9 and TRBJ1-5, reads DTGVSQNPRHKITKRGQNVTFRCDPISEHNRLYWYRQTLGQGPEFLTYFQNEAQLEKSRLLSDRFSAERPKGSFSTLEIQRTEQGDSAMYLCASSSTGQGQPQHFGDGTRLSIL.

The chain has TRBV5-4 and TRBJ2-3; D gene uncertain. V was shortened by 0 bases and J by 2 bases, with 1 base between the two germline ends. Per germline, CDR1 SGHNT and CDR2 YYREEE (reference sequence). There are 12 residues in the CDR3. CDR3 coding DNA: TGTGCCAGCAGCTTGGCCACAGATACGCAGTATTTT. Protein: CASSLATDTQYF.

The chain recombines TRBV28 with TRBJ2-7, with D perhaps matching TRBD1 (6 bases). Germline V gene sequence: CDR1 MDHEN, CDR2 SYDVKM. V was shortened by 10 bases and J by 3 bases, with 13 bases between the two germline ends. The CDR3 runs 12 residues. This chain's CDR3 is CATGTRFYEQYF. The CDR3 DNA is TGTGCCACCGGGACACGGTTCTACGAGCAGTACTTC.

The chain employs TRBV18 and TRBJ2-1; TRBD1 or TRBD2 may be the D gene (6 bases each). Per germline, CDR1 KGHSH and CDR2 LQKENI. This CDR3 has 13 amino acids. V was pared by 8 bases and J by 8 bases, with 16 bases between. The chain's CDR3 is CASARGRGHEQFF. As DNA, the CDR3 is TGTGCCAGCGCCCGGGGGCGTGGGCATGAGCAGTTCTTC.

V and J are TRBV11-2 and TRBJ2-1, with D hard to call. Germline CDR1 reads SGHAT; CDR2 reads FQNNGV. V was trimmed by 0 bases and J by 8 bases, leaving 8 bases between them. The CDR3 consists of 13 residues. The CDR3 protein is CASSLEKVDEQFF. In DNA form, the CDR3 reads TGTGCCAGCAGCTTAGAAAAAGTCGATGAGCAGTTCTTC. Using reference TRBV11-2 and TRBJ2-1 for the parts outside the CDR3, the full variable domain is EAGVAQSPRYKIIEKRQSVAFWCNPISGHATLYWYQQILGQGPKLLIQFQNNGVVDDSQLPKDRFSAERLKGVDSTLKIQPAKLEDSAVYLCASSLEKVDEQFFGPGTRLTVL.

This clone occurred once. In nucleotides, the CDR3 is TGTGCCAGCAGCCCCGGACAGGGGTTCGAGCAGTACTTC. Protein: CASSPGQGFEQYF. V usage is TRBV9 and J usage is TRBJ2-7, with 9 nucleotides matching TRBD1. CDR3 length: 13 amino acids. The V gene end was trimmed by 4 bases and the J gene end by 6 bases; junction bases not matched to a gene: 5. Looked up from germline, CDR1 is SGDLS and CDR2 is YYNGEE.

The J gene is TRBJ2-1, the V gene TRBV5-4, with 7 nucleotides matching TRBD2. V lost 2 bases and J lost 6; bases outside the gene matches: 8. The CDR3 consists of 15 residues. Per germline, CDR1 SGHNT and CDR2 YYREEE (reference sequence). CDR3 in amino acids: CASSLAGPTSNEQFF. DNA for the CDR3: TGTGCCAGCAGCTTAGCGGGACCCACCTCCAATGAGCAGTTCTTC.